These T cell receptor beta chains were read from a single sample in a study of molecular identifiers for immune sequencing clone quantification. TCRdb fed the PCR reads into MiXCR, producing one record per CDR3 protein. The table lists about 320,000 distinct CDR3 sequences, roughly 23% of them singletons. Sequencing used naive CD8+ T cells from blood, with Jurkat cell RNA spiked in. Source of these receptors: a human donor in good health. Some libraries in this study had Jurkat cell RNA spiked in. CDR3s include the opening cysteine and the closing phenylalanine or tryptophan. D genes are given only for firm matches. A clone size is listed for some rows: how often the clone was seen (once, few, many), or a class if it is expanded.

j_call | v_call | d_call | clone_size | cdr3_aa | cdr3_nt
TRBJ2-3 | TRBV7-8 | . | many | CASSLGNAGADTQYF | TGTGCCAGCAGCTTAGGGAATGCAGGCGCAGATACGCAGTATTTT
TRBJ2-1 | TRBV5-1 | . | many | CASSLDLGPEQFF | TGCGCCAGCAGTCTCGACCTTGGCCCTGAGCAGTTCTTC
TRBJ1-1 | TRBV9 | . | many | CASSVAGEEAFF | TGTGCCAGCAGCGTAGCTGGGGAGGAAGCTTTCTTT
TRBJ2-7 | TRBV12-3/TRBV12-4 | TRBD1 | few | CASSYGTGSTYEQYF | TGTGCCAGCAGTTATGGGACAGGGTCTACCTACGAGCAGTACTTC
TRBJ2-3 | TRBV19 | . | few | CASSPEGGARATDTQYF | TGTGCCAGTAGTCCGGAGGGGGGGGCACGGGCCACAGATACGCAGTATTTT
TRBJ2-1 | TRBV19 | TRBD2 | few | CASSTPTAGLAGPLQSFNEQFF | TGTGCCAGTAGTACACCGACTGCCGGACTAGCGGGCCCCCTCCAAAGCTTCAATGAGCAGTTCTTC
TRBJ2-4 | TRBV19 | TRBD1 | few | CAFKPGQGIQYF | TGTGCCTTCAAACCGGGACAGGGTATTCAGTACTTC
TRBJ2-3 | TRBV10-3 | TRBD1 | . | CAIRKQGKGTDTQYF | TGTGCCATCAGAAAACAGGGGAAGGGAACAGATACGCAGTATTTT
TRBJ2-1 | TRBV29-1 | TRBD2 | many | CSATRGLAGEDEQFF | TGCAGCGCCACGCGCGGACTAGCGGGAGAAGATGAGCAGTTCTTC
TRBJ2-7 | TRBV14 | . | many | CASSQDIRETAGSYEQYF | TGTGCCAGCAGCCAAGACATCCGTGAGACGGCCGGGTCCTACGAGCAGTACTTC
TRBJ2-7 | TRBV9 | . | many | CASSGTLRDEQYF | TGTGCCAGCAGCGGCACGCTCCGGGACGAGCAGTACTTC
TRBJ2-7 | TRBV10-3 | . | . | CAISEAGVSSYEQYF | TGTGCCATCAGTGAGGCAGGCGTAAGCTCCTACGAGCAGTACTTC
TRBJ2-1 | TRBV13 | TRBD2 | many | CASSLELAGGPNEQFF | TGTGCCAGCAGCTTGGAACTAGCGGGAGGGCCCAATGAGCAGTTCTTC
TRBJ1-1 | TRBV2 | . | many | CASSEQARNTEAFF | TGTGCCAGCAGCGAACAGGCCCGGAACACTGAAGCTTTCTTT
TRBJ2-3 | TRBV7-9 | . | many | CASSFPHGTDTQYF | TGTGCCAGCAGCTTTCCCCACGGCACAGATACGCAGTATTTT
TRBJ2-5 | TRBV5-8 | TRBD1 | . | CASSQGDETQYF | TGTGCCAGCAGCCAGGGGGATGAGACCCAGTACTTC
TRBJ2-3 | TRBV7-9 | TRBD2 | many | CASSLATSGNTDTQYF | TGTGCCAGCAGCTTAGCTACTAGCGGTAACACAGATACGCAGTATTTT
TRBJ1-1 | TRBV4-2 | TRBD1 | many | CASSRLDRDEAFF | TGTGCCAGCAGCCGACTAGACAGGGATGAAGCTTTCTTT
TRBJ2-1 | TRBV3-1 | TRBD2 | few | CASSQRLAGGRYEQFF | TGTGCCAGCAGCCAAAGACTAGCGGGAGGGAGGTATGAGCAGTTCTTC
TRBJ2-7 | TRBV5-6 | TRBD1 | many | CASSLGRGQGPRGYEQYF | TGTGCCAGCAGCTTGGGGAGGGGACAGGGCCCGAGAGGCTACGAGCAGTACTTC
TRBJ1-6 | TRBV9 | TRBD1 | many | CASSPHQGGRANSPLHF | TGTGCCAGCAGCCCCCACCAGGGGGGAAGGGCTAATTCACCCCTCCACTTT
TRBJ1-1 | TRBV9 | . | many | CASSPSASGKTEAFF | TGTGCCAGCAGCCCCAGCGCTTCAGGGAAGACTGAAGCTTTCTTT
TRBJ2-3 | TRBV28 | . | many | CASSLGFDTQYF | TGTGCCAGCAGTTTAGGGTTTGATACGCAGTATTTT
TRBJ2-1 | TRBV12-3/TRBV12-4 | TRBD2 | . | CASSPSGLAGRNEQFF | TGTGCCAGCAGCCCTTCGGGACTAGCGGGCAGGAATGAGCAGTTCTTC
TRBJ2-3 | TRBV4-3 | . | many | CASSHGLATDTQYF | TGCGCCAGCAGCCATGGACTTGCCACAGATACGCAGTATTTT
TRBJ1-4 | TRBV2 | TRBD1 | . | CASSENRGLATNEKLFF | TGTGCCAGCAGTGAAAACAGGGGATTAGCAACTAATGAAAAACTGTTTTTT
TRBJ1-2 | TRBV12-3/TRBV12-4 | . | many | CASSFALVGSYGYTF | TGTGCCAGCAGTTTCGCATTAGTGGGGAGCTATGGCTACACCTTC
TRBJ1-1 | TRBV11-2 | . | few | CASSSPAPGTKGTEAFF | TGTGCCAGCAGCTCGCCTGCCCCGGGGACGAAGGGCACTGAAGCTTTCTTT
TRBJ2-7 | TRBV10-3 | TRBD2 | many | CAIAGGNSYEQYF | TGTGCCATCGCGGGAGGTAACTCCTACGAGCAGTACTTC
TRBJ2-3 | TRBV7-6 | . | many | CASSLVVGHTDTQYF | TGTGCCAGCAGCTTAGTCGTGGGTCACACAGATACGCAGTATTTT
TRBJ1-1 | TRBV4-1 | TRBD1 | many | CASSQEGTGGSEAFF | TGCGCCAGCAGCCAAGAAGGGACAGGGGGCTCGGAAGCTTTCTTT
TRBJ1-1 | TRBV4-1 | TRBD1 | . | CASSPRQGWVNTEAFF | TGCGCCAGCAGCCCAAGACAGGGATGGGTGAACACTGAAGCTTTCTTT
TRBJ1-5 | TRBV7-9 | . | many | CASSLKGDQPQHF | TGTGCCAGCAGCTTGAAGGGGGATCAGCCCCAGCATTTT
TRBJ2-7 | TRBV30 | . | . | CAWSGPRSSYEQYF | TGTGCCTGGTCGGGACCAAGAAGCTCCTACGAGCAGTACTTC
TRBJ1-1 | TRBV30 | . | many | CAWSRVGTEAFF | TGTGCCTGGAGCAGGGTTGGCACTGAAGCTTTCTTT
TRBJ2-6 | TRBV5-6 | . | many | CASSKMPVRGPGANVLTF | TGTGCCAGCAGCAAAATGCCTGTTCGGGGACCTGGGGCCAACGTCCTGACTTTC
TRBJ1-1 | TRBV4-1 | TRBD1 | many | CASSNSVQGALNTEAFF | TGCGCCAGCAGCAACTCGGTACAGGGGGCGCTTAACACTGAAGCTTTCTTT
TRBJ2-7 | TRBV12-3/TRBV12-4 | TRBD1 | . | CASSSRDRGYQYF | TGTGCCAGCAGTTCCCGGGACAGAGGCTACCAGTACTTC
TRBJ1-1 | TRBV12-3/TRBV12-4 | TRBD1 | many | CASSLPRDSALNTEAFF | TGTGCCAGCAGTTTACCTAGGGACAGTGCCTTAAACACTGAAGCTTTCTTT
TRBJ1-4 | TRBV4-2 | . | many | CASSQEPDEKLFF | TGTGCCAGCAGCCAAGAACCCGACGAAAAACTGTTTTTT
TRBJ2-6 | TRBV28 | TRBD1 | many | CASSLYLGTGHSGANVLTF | TGTGCCAGCAGTTTATATCTAGGGACAGGGCACTCTGGGGCCAACGTCCTGACTTTC
TRBJ2-1 | TRBV10-3 | . | few | CAISQGFGDEQFF | TGTGCCATCAGTCAGGGGTTCGGAGACGAGCAGTTCTTC
TRBJ2-2 | TRBV30 | . | many | CAWEIHRNTGELFF | TGTGCCTGGGAAATCCATAGAAACACCGGGGAGCTGTTTTTT
TRBJ2-7 | TRBV4-1 | . | few | CASSQGGGGEQYF | TGCGCCAGCAGCCAAGGAGGGGGTGGCGAGCAGTACTTC
TRBJ1-5 | TRBV28 | . | many | CASSLGNSNQPQHF | TGTGCCAGCAGTTTGGGAAATAGCAATCAGCCCCAGCATTTT
TRBJ2-7 | TRBV27 | . | many | CASARRLISYEQYF | TGTGCCAGCGCCCGGCGATTAATCTCCTACGAGCAGTACTTC
TRBJ2-3 | TRBV3-1 | TRBD2 | few | CASSQATPGLATQYF | TGTGCCAGCAGCCAAGCGACACCGGGACTAGCAACGCAGTATTTT
TRBJ2-5 | TRBV7-9 | TRBD2 | few | CASSLPGSGRFETQYF | TGTGCCAGCAGCCTCCCGGGTAGCGGGAGGTTTGAGACCCAGTACTTC
TRBJ1-3 | TRBV9 | . | many | CASRDGNTIYF | TGTGCCAGCAGAGATGGAAACACCATATATTTT
TRBJ1-5 | TRBV7-9 | TRBD1 | many | CASSLTTGHTNQPQHF | TGTGCCAGCAGCTTAACGACAGGGCACACCAATCAGCCCCAGCATTTT
TRBJ2-7 | TRBV28 | TRBD2 | few | CASTAWGGAPSEQYF | TGTGCCAGCACTGCCTGGGGGGGAGCCCCTTCTGAGCAGTACTTC
TRBJ2-6 | TRBV7-6 | . | many | CASSLQLTASGANVLTF | TGTGCCAGCAGCTTACAACTAACGGCGTCCGGGGCCAACGTCCTGACTTTC
TRBJ2-3 | TRBV19 | . | few | CASSTQDLISTDTQYF | TGTGCCAGTAGTACACAGGATTTGATTAGCACAGATACGCAGTATTTT
TRBJ2-3 | TRBV10-1 | TRBD1 | . | CASTYPQGDTQYF | TGCGCCAGCACCTACCCACAGGGGGATACGCAGTATTTT
TRBJ2-7 | TRBV27 | TRBD1 | . | CASSLSGQAPLEQYF | TGTGCCAGCAGTTTATCGGGACAGGCTCCGTTGGAGCAGTACTTC